This TCR beta chain was sequenced during a study of response to subunit inactivated influenza vaccine. From germline, CDR1 is SGDLS and CDR2 YYNGEE. The ends lost 2 bases at V and 6 bases at J; junction bases unmatched: 6. The CDR3 sequence is 14 residues long. TCRdb processed the RT-PCR reads anew with MiXCR; each CDR3 protein has one entry. Here the sample spans 550,000 to 600,000 distinct CDR3 sequences, around 11% being singletons. The source material was PBMCs from blood, sampled on the day of vaccination. V gene TRBV9 combines with J gene TRBJ2-7; 9 nucleotides line up with TRBD1. This clonotype was obtained from a man in his fifties or sixties who received an inactivated influenza vaccine. CDR3: CASSVGTGRGEQYF. CDR3 in DNA: TGTGCCAGCAGCGTCGGGACAGGGCGGGGCGAGCAGTACTTC.